Below, 31 T cell receptor beta chains from the same sample are listed, as sequenced in a study of T cell repertoires in cytomegalovirus infection. A single record per CDR3 protein comes from TCRdb applying MiXCR to the reads. The table lists 200,000 to 250,000 distinct CDR3 sequences, 35% to 40% of them singletons, with approximately 60% in the top ten. Their target antigens are unknown. The sequencing here drew on CD8+ T cells from cultured PBMCs, taken from culture after CMV antigen stimulation. The receptors were gathered from a human donor in good health (CMV status not recorded). Some clones in this sample may be carry-over from other donors' samples.

This clonotype was seen more than once but under ten times. The chain is built from TRBV7-9 and TRBJ2-3, with D unresolved. V lost 5 bases and J 1 base, leaving 10 bases between the germline ends. The CDR3 contains 14 residues. Germline CDR1 is SEHNR and CDR2 is FQNEAQ (reference sequence). CDR3 nucleotides: TGTGCCAGCAGCACCTCCCTAGGCACAGATACGCAGTATTTT. It translates to CASSTSLGTDTQYF.

This clonotype was seen just once. The chain recombines TRBV7-8 with TRBJ2-7, with D tentatively TRBD2 (6 bases). Germline lookup yields CDR1 SGHVS and CDR2 FQNEAQ. V was pared by 4 bases and J by 4 bases, with 20 bases between. The CDR3 sequence is 16 residues long. The CDR3 nucleotides are TGTGCCAGCAGCTCAGCCTCGGACTACGCCCAGTACGAGCAGTACTTC. It encodes CASSSASDYAQYEQYF.

This clonotype was recorded a few times. V is TRBV10-3 and J is TRBJ2-1, with D hard to call. The CDR3 is 19 residues long. V shed 2 bases and J shed 0 bases, with 20 bases lying between them. The germline V gene has CDR1 ENHRY and CDR2 SYGVKD. This CDR3 reads CAISEAAFVGISSYNEQFF. CDR3 bases: TGTGCCATCAGTGAGGCGGCGTTCGTGGGGATCAGCTCCTACAATGAGCAGTTCTTC.

The chain carries TRBV4-1 and TRBJ1-1; a weak D match, TRBD1 (5 bases). The CDR3 contains 15 residues. Trimming left V 5 bases short and J 6 bases short, with 19 bases between. CDR1 and CDR2 (germline): MGHRA, YSYEKL. CDR3 in DNA: TGCGCCAGCAGCTATTCTGGGCTGGGGGGGGCTGAAGCTTTCTTT. It yields the protein CASSYSGLGGAEAFF.

The rearrangement uses TRBV10-3 and TRBJ2-7, with D perhaps TRBD2 (5 bases). CDR3 size: 15 residues. Trimming removed 0 bases at V and 6 bases at J, with 15 bases between. Germline values: CDR1 ENHRY, CDR2 SYGVKD. This CDR3 is CAISESRADALEQYF. CDR3 DNA: TGTGCCATCAGTGAGTCCCGAGCGGACGCCCTCGAGCAGTACTTC.

The chain recombines TRBV7-9 with TRBJ1-5; 8 positions agree with TRBD1. The V gene's germline CDR1 is SEHNR and CDR2 FQNEAQ (reference sequence). The CDR3 runs 14 residues. V shed 1 base, J shed 5 bases, and the junction held 1 base outside the gene matches. Here the CDR3 DNA reads TGTGCCAGCAGCTTAGGACAGGGGCATCAGCCCCAGCATTTT. Translation: CASSLGQGHQPQHF.

This clonotype was observed a few times. The V gene is TRBV7-9, the J gene TRBJ2-7; no firm D call. V was trimmed by 0 bases and J by 2 bases, leaving 5 bases between them. CDR3 length equals 13 residues. Germline V gene data show CDR1 as SEHNR and CDR2 as FQNEAQ (reference sequence). This CDR3 is CASSLATAYEQYF. The CDR3 DNA is TGTGCCAGCAGCTTAGCTACAGCCTACGAGCAGTACTTC.

The chain combines TRBV6-2 or TRBV6-3 with TRBJ1-2; maybe TRBD1 (6 bases). V shed 6 bases and J shed 2 bases, with 19 bases lying between them. This CDR3 has 16 residues. Germline-derived CDR1 and CDR2 are MNHEY and SVGEGT. This CDR3 is CASSPGRRQANYGYTF. The CDR3 DNA reads TGTGCCAGCAGCCCGGGGCGGAGACAGGCCAACTATGGCTACACCTTC.

The chain uses TRBV5-4 and TRBJ1-1; D not certain. Germline V gene sequence: CDR1 SGHNT, CDR2 YYREEE (reference sequence). V shed 6 bases and J shed 2 bases, with 26 bases lying between them. The CDR3 extends over 18 amino acids. The CDR3 bases are TGTGCCAGCAAGGCGGGGTGGCCAAACGTAAGAACTAACACTGAAGCTTTCTTT. It translates to CASKAGWPNVRTNTEAFF.

There are a few counts of this clonotype. This sequence joins TRBV5-8 and TRBJ2-3, with 11 positions matching TRBD1. CDR1 and CDR2 from the germline V gene are SGHTS and YDEGEE. J lost 5 bases, V lost 2 bases, and 4 bases had no gene match. The CDR3 runs to 15 residues. The CDR3 sequence is CASSFEGTGGDTQYF. The CDR3 DNA reads as TGTGCCAGCAGCTTCGAGGGGACAGGGGGAGATACGCAGTATTTT.

The CDR3 region is CASSQKWGQRNTIYF. CDR3 DNA sequence: TGCGCCAGCAGCCAAAAATGGGGACAAAGAAACACCATATATTTT. This chain joins TRBV4-1 and TRBJ1-3; the D gene is possibly TRBD1 (6 bases). CDR1 MGHRA and CDR2 YSYEKL come from the germline V gene. The CDR3 contains 15 residues. V gave up 2 bases and J gave up 5 bases, with 13 bases separating them.

In its sample, this clonotype was seen once. The V gene is TRBV11-2, the J gene TRBJ2-1; 8 positions agree with TRBD2. Trimming cost V 1 base and J 4 bases; bases outside gene matches: 3. Germline lookup yields CDR1 SGHAT and CDR2 FQNNGV. The CDR3 extends over 15 amino acids. The CDR3 reads CASSLATSGYNEQFF. In DNA form, the CDR3 reads TGTGCCAGCAGCTTAGCAACTAGCGGATACAATGAGCAGTTCTTC. Full variable domain (remainder filled in from reference TRBV11-2 and TRBJ2-1): EAGVAQSPRYKIIEKRQSVAFWCNPISGHATLYWYQQILGQGPKLLIQFQNNGVVDDSQLPKDRFSAERLKGVDSTLKIQPAKLEDSAVYLCASSLATSGYNEQFFGPGTRLTVL.

The chain is built from TRBV4-2 and TRBJ2-3; D might be TRBD2 (6 bases). The length of the CDR3 is 15 residues. Germline V gene data show CDR1 as LGHNA and CDR2 as YNFKEQ. Trimming cost V 0 bases and J 2 bases, with 9 bases left between them. The CDR3 is CASSQDERATDTQYF. As DNA, the CDR3 is TGTGCCAGCAGCCAAGATGAGCGGGCCACAGATACGCAGTATTTT.

The chain combines TRBV11-2 with TRBJ2-3, with 7 bases fitting TRBD2. The CDR3 covers 17 residues. Trimming at V came to 1 base and at J to 1 base, leaving 8 bases not matched to a gene. Germline V CDR1 and CDR2: SGHAT, FQNNGV. CDR3 loop: CASSLVQQLAGTDTQYF. The CDR3 DNA reads TGTGCCAGCAGCTTAGTCCAGCAGCTAGCGGGCACAGATACGCAGTATTTT.

The V call is TRBV28, the J call TRBJ2-5; 7 positions match TRBD2. The CDR3 loop spans 14 amino acids. The germline CDR1 and CDR2 sequences are MDHEN and SYDVKM. Trimming removed 5 bases from V and 2 bases from J; junction bases left unmatched: 5. CDR3 nucleotides: TGTGCCAGCAGTAGGAGGGGACTACAAGAGACCCAGTACTTC. It translates to CASSRRGLQETQYF.

The DNA for the CDR3 is TGCAGTACGAAACAAAGGGGGACCTACGAGCAGTACTTC. Its translation: CSTKQRGTYEQYF. This chain joins TRBV20-1 and TRBJ2-7, with D maybe TRBD1 (6 bases). The germline V gene has CDR1 DFQATT and CDR2 SNEGSKA (reference sequence). The V and J ends lost 8 bases and 2 bases respectively, with 16 bases between them. The CDR3 is 13 amino acids.

This clonotype appeared a few times. The rearrangement joins TRBV10-3 to TRBJ2-5; unclear D gene. The CDR3 consists of 15 residues. V shed 3 bases and J shed 5 bases, with 16 bases lying between them. The germline CDR1 and CDR2 sequences are ENHRY and SYGVKD. CDR3: CAISDQGEPRETQYF. CDR3 sequence (DNA): TGTGCCATCAGTGACCAAGGAGAGCCCAGGGAGACCCAGTACTTC.

The chain employs TRBV4-1 and TRBJ1-1, with 9 bases that match TRBD1. This CDR3 region has 14 residues. The V gene end was trimmed by 0 bases and the J gene end by 6 bases; junction bases not matched to a gene: 2. Germline values: CDR1 MGHRA, CDR2 YSYEKL. CDR3 residues: CASSQEDRGAEAFF. CDR3 nucleotides: TGCGCCAGCAGCCAAGAGGACAGGGGTGCTGAAGCTTTCTTT.

This clonotype has a handful of counts. The rearrangement uses TRBV7-9 and TRBJ2-1, with D possibly being TRBD1 or TRBD2 (6 bases each). Trimming took 3 bases from V and 16 from J, leaving 22 bases between them. The CDR3 covers 14 residues. From germline, CDR1 is SEHNR and CDR2 FQNEAQ (reference sequence). CDR3 amino acids: CASSFEEGGQGKFF. The CDR3, as DNA: TGTGCCAGCAGCTTCGAAGAGGGAGGCCAGGGGAAATTCTTC.

The DNA of the CDR3 is TGTGCCAGCAGCTCCCCACAAGGGCTAACTCTTAGCACAGATACGCAGTATTTT. This gives the protein CASSSPQGLTLSTDTQYF. The chain recombines TRBV11-2 with TRBJ2-3, with no clear D. V was shortened by 4 bases and J by 0 bases, with 20 bases between the two germline ends. CDR3 length equals 18 residues. Germline loops: CDR1 SGHAT, CDR2 FQNNGV.

The chain recombines TRBV7-3 with TRBJ2-1; the match to TRBD2 covers 7 bases. The germline CDR1 and CDR2 sequences are SGHTA and FQGTGA. This CDR3 contains 15 residues. Trimming took 5 bases from V and 5 from J; bases not matched to a gene: 9. As DNA, the CDR3 is TGTGCCAGCAGCCTACTAGCGTCCTTTGACAATGAGCAGTTCTTC. It translates to CASSLLASFDNEQFF.

Only a few counts were recorded for this clonotype. The CDR3 region is CASSLEGGTMNTEAFF. CDR3 nucleotide sequence: TGCGCCAGCAGCTTGGAGGGGGGGACTATGAACACTGAAGCTTTCTTT. V and J are TRBV5-1 and TRBJ1-1, with D perhaps TRBD1 (6 bases). CDR1 SGHRS and CDR2 YFSETQ come from the germline V gene. Between the trimmed V and J ends, which lost 0 bases and 0 bases, there was a span of 12 bases. The CDR3 is 16 residues long. Full variable domain (missing parts from reference TRBV5-1 and TRBJ1-1): KAGVTQTPRYLIKTRGQQVTLSCSPISGHRSVSWYQQTPGQGLQFLFEYFSETQRNKGNFPGRFSGRQFSNSRSEMNVSTLELGDSALYLCASSLEGGTMNTEAFFGQGTRLTVV.

As DNA, the CDR3 is TGTGCCAGCAGCTCGTACACAGGGGGTGAGGAAAAACTGTTTTTT. It yields the protein CASSSYTGGEEKLFF. The rearrangement links TRBV7-2 to TRBJ1-4, with 8 nucleotides matching TRBD1. V lost 4 bases to trimming and J lost 8 bases; unmatched junction nucleotides: 9. In germline, CDR1 is SGHTA, CDR2 FQGNSA. The CDR3 totals 15 residues. The whole variable domain, filled in from reference TRBV7-2 and TRBJ1-4, reads GAGVSQSPSNKVTEKGKDVELRCDPISGHTALYWYRQSLGQGLEFLIYFQGNSAPDKSGLPSDRFSAERTGGSVSTLTIQRTQQEDSAVYLCASSSYTGGEEKLFFGSGTQLSVL.

The chain is built from TRBV7-9 and TRBJ2-1; 8 bases fit TRBD2. CDR1 and CDR2 from the germline V gene are SEHNR and FQNEAQ (reference sequence). This CDR3 region has 16 residues. V was clipped by 5 bases and J by 8 bases; unmatched bases: 14. The DNA of the CDR3 is TGTGCCAGCAGCCCCCTCGGGAGCGGGAGAGTCGATGAGCAGTTCTTC. Translated, it gives CASSPLGSGRVDEQFF.

The rearrangement uses TRBV7-8 and TRBJ2-4; 10 bases match TRBD1. This CDR3 comprises 16 residues. Unmatched junction bases numbered 6, after V lost 5 bases and J lost 2 bases. From germline, CDR1 is SGHVS and CDR2 FQNEAQ. CDR3 sequence: CASSPRQGATKNIQYF. The CDR3 DNA follows: TGTGCCAGCAGCCCTCGACAGGGGGCTACCAAAAACATTCAGTACTTC.

This rearrangement joins TRBV3-1 to TRBJ2-5, with TRBD1 identical over 10 bases. V lost 4 bases, J lost 4 bases, and 6 bases stayed unmatched. Germline lookup yields CDR1 LGHDT and CDR2 YNNKEL (reference sequence). This CDR3 region has 15 residues. The CDR3 DNA sequence: TGTGCCAGCAGCCCCCGGACAGGGGGGATAGAGACCCAGTACTTC. This gives the protein CASSPRTGGIETQYF.

This clonotype was found a few times. This rearrangement joins TRBV7-8 to TRBJ2-1, with D tentatively TRBD1 (5 bases). The CDR3 sequence is 13 residues long. Germline values: CDR1 SGHVS, CDR2 FQNEAQ. The V gene lost 3 bases and the J gene lost 6 bases, with 9 bases spanning the gap. CDR3 DNA: TGTGCCAGCAGCTTGGGGCAGGCCAATGAGCAGTTCTTC. Translating gives CASSLGQANEQFF.

This clonotype was detected ten times or more. The rearrangement uses TRBV7-2 and TRBJ2-7; 11 bases are shared with TRBD2. Germline V gene sequence: CDR1 SGHTA, CDR2 FQGNSA. The CDR3 loop spans 15 amino acids. The trim removed 5 bases at V and 2 bases at J, leaving 5 bases unmatched. The CDR3 sequence: CASSPGTSGPYEQYF. Written as DNA, the CDR3 is TGTGCCAGCAGCCCAGGGACTAGCGGACCCTACGAGCAGTACTTC.

The chain employs TRBV27 and TRBJ2-3, with D perhaps being TRBD1 or TRBD2 (5 bases each). The CDR3 length is 10 residues. Germline V gene lookup returns CDR1 MNHEY and CDR2 SMNVEV (reference sequence). The V and J ends lost 8 bases and 5 bases respectively, with 5 bases between them. CDR3 in amino acids: CASGGDTQYF. The CDR3 region has the DNA TGTGCCAGCGGGGGAGATACGCAGTATTTT.

This clonotype was counted a single time. Compared with germline, one end of the junction differs, possibly owing to a read error. V gene TRBV27 combines with J gene TRBJ2-5; TRBD1 agrees at 10 bases. The CDR3 is 16 amino acids. CDR1 MNHEY and CDR2 SMNVEV come from the germline V gene (reference sequence). The CDR3 reads CASSQGTGAPQEIQYF. The CDR3 nucleotides are TGTGCCAGCAGCCAAGGGACAGGGGCCCCCCAAGAGATCCAGTACTTC.

This clonotype was detected once. V gene TRBV4-2 combines with J gene TRBJ2-1; TRBD2 matches 8 bases. CDR3 size: 15 residues. V gave up 4 bases and J gave up 5 bases; unmatched junction bases: 7. CDR1 is LGHNA and CDR2 is YNFKEQ in the germline V gene. The CDR3 protein is CASSRTSGLNNEQFF. The CDR3 DNA is TGTGCCAGCAGCCGAACTAGCGGCCTAAACAATGAGCAGTTCTTC.